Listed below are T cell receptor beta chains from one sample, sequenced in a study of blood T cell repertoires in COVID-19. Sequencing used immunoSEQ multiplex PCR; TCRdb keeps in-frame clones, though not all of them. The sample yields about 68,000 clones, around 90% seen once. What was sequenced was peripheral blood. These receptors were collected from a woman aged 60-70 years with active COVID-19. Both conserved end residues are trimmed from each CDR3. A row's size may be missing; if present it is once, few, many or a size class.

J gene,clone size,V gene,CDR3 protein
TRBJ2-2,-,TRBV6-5,ASRLAGDGELF
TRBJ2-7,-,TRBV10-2,ASSDGGPQYEQY
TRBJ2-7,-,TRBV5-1,ASSLGRDSKY
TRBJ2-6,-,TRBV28,ASSPRGAGANVLT
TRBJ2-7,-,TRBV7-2,ASSLTGKWNDEQY
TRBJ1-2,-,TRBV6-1,ASSEIEGRETGYT
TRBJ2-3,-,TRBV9,ASSGTSGRTQY
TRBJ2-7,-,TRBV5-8,ASSPPLTYEQY
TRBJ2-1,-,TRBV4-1,ASSQTGNYNEQF
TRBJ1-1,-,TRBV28,ASSLTHNTEAF
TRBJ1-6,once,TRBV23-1,ASSPRDRAKSYNSPLH
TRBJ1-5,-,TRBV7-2,ASSLLDRGQPQH
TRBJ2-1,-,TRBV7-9,ASSLRGNEQF
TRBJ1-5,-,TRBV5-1,ASSIQGDQPQH
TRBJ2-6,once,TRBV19,ASCDRAGANVLT
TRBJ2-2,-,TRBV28,ASKAGILSGELF
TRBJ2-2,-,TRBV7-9,ASSLGLAGGLRELF
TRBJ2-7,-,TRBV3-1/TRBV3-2,ASSQRLGSASYEQY
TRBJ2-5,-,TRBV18,ASSLGQKETQY
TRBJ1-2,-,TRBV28,ARRGQGANGYT
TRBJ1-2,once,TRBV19,ASSLIGQGGYT
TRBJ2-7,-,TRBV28,ASRYPGDYEQY
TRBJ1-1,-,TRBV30,AWSIGASTEAF
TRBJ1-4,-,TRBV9,ASSVLPSNEKLF
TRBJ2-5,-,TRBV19,ASSRGTSGSSAETQY
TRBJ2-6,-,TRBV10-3,AISAQTGGWSGANVLT
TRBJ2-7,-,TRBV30,AWIGKAGGPYGHEQY
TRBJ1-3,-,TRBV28,ASLGQPRNTIY
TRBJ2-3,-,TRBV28,ASSPAGDPITDTQY
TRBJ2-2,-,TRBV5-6,ASNLAGVTGELF
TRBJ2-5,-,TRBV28,ASSFPFRVQY
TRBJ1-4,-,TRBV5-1,ASSLEGAYATNEKLF
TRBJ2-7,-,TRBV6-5,ASTPGGGRYEQY
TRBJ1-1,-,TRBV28,ASSTPAAGDTEAF
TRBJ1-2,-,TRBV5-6,ASRETSSPNYGYT
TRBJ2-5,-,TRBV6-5,ASKQGVGETQY
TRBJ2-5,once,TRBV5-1,ASSLGTFGETQY
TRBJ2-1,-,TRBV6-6,ASTSSGGSYNEQF
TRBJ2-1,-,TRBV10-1,ASSETYLRYNEQF
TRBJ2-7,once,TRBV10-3,AISKDRGPYEQY
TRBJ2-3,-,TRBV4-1,ASSQGEGTITDTQY
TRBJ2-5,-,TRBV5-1,ASSSPRQAETQY
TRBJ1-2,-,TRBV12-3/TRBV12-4,ASSPQVYYGYT
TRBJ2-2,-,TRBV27,ASTRAGGPSGELF
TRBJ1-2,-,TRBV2,ASDSGNYGYT
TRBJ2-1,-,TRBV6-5,ASSYSSGRVDEQF
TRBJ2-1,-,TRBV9,ASSVGTSGQVEQF
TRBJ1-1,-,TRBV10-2,ASSVRGGTEAF
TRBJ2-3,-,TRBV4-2,ASSPRGDYGTDTQY
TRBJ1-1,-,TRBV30,AWSGKGGERTEAF
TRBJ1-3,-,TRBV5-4,ASSFDRGEGTIY